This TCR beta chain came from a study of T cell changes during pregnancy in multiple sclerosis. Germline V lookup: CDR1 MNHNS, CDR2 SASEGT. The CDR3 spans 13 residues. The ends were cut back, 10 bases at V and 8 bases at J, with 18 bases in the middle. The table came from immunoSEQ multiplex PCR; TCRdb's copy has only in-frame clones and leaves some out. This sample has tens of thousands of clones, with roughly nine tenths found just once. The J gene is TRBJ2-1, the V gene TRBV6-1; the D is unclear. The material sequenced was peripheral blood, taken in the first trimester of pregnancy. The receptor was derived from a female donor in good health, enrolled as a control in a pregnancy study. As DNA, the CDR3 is TGTGCCATTTCCTCCGAGGTGGGTCATGAGCAGTTCTTC. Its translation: CAISSEVGHEQFF.